This T cell receptor beta chain was identified during a study of somatic mutations in cytotoxic T cells in rheumatoid arthritis. The V and J ends lost 0 bases and 4 bases respectively, with 12 bases between them. CDR3 length: 15 amino acids. Germline CDR1 reads MGHRA; CDR2 reads YSYEKL. Using immunoSEQ multiplex PCR, the repertoire was profiled, and TCRdb retains in-frame clones only, with some absent. The sample holds under 35,000 clones; about 87% are singletons and the top ten take 7.5% to 9.5%. The sample consisted of CD8+ T cells sorted from blood. The chain links TRBV4-1 to TRBJ1-1; the D gene is possibly TRBD1 (5 bases). This clonotype originated in an adult with rheumatoid arthritis. The chain's CDR3 is CASSQDPGLGTEAFF. Written as DNA, the CDR3 is TGCGCCAGCAGCCAAGATCCAGGGTTGGGCACTGAAGCTTTCTTT.